This T cell receptor (beta chain) was observed in a study of identical twins. MiXCR, applied by TCRdb to the 5' RACE reads, yields one record per CDR3 protein. The profile shows approximately 620,000 distinct CDR3 sequences, 8.5% to 9.5% of them singletons. The CDR3 spans 15 residues. V was trimmed by 5 bases and J by 0 bases, leaving 12 bases between them. CDR1 is SGHAT and CDR2 is FQNNGV in the germline V gene. Overall study findings and caveats: Analyses based on zero insertions could be partly confounded by invariant MAIT and iNKT cells. Findings depended on cross-sectional statistics rather than tracking the same donors.

A few counts support this clonotype. Its antigen is currently unknown. The same sample was also studied in work on yellow fever vaccine responses in identical twins.

The sample was PBMCs. This sequence was found in a woman aged 18-29 years in good health. The gene calls are TRBV11-2 and TRBJ2-3, with D possibly matching TRBD1 (6 bases). The chain's CDR3 is CASSLGTPSTDTQYF. CDR3 nucleotides: TGTGCCAGCAGCCTCGGGACACCGAGCACAGATACGCAGTATTTT.